The clone carrying this TCR beta chain was observed once. This table comes from immunoSEQ multiplex PCR, and its TCRdb copy is limited to in-frame clones, with some not included. The sample comprises roughly 50,000 clones, just over 90% of which are singletons, and around 0.8% rests with the top ten. This sample stems from a study of control samples from healthy donors and cancer patients. The sequencing input was PBMCs. The TCR was taken from a man between 25 and 39 years old with colorectal cancer.

CDR3 region: CAWSVQGTGYQETQYF. The CDR3 region has the DNA TGTGCCTGGAGTGTACAAGGGACAGGGTACCAAGAGACCCAGTACTTC. The chain couples TRBV30 to TRBJ2-5; TRBD1 aligns across 9 bases. Germline CDR1 reads GTSNPN; CDR2 reads SVGIG (reference sequence). Trimming removed 0 bases from V and 0 bases from J; junction bases left unmatched: 5. This CDR3 is 16 amino acids long. The complete variable domain, with remaining parts taken from reference TRBV30 and TRBJ2-5, reads SQTIHQWPATLVQPVGSPLSLECTVEGTSNPNLYWYRQAAGRGLQLLFYSVGIGQISSEVPQNLSASRPQDRQFILSSKKLLLSDSGFYLCAWSVQGTGYQETQYFGPGTRLLVL.